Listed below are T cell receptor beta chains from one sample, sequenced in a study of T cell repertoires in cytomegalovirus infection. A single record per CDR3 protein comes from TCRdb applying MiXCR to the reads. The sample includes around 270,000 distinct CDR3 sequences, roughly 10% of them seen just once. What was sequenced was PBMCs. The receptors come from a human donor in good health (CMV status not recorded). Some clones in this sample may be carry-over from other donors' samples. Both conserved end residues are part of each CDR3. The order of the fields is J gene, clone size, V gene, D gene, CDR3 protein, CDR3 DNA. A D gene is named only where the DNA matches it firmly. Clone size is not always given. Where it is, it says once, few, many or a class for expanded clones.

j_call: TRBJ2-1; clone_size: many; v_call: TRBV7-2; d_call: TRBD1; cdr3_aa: CASSLGWDSSNEQFF; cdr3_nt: TGTGCCAGCAGCTTAGGCTGGGACAGTAGCAATGAGCAGTTCTTC
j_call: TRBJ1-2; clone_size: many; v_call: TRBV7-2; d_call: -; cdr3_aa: CASSLGPAQSYGYTF; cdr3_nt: TGTGCCAGCAGCTTAGGGCCGGCCCAGAGCTATGGCTACACCTTC
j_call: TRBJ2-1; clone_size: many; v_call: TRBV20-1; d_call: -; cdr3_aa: CSAREGSRKQFF; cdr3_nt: TGCAGTGCTAGAGAGGGCAGCCGGAAGCAGTTCTTC
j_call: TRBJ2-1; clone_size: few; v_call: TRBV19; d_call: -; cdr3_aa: CATLAIPAGEQFF; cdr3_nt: TGTGCCACCCTAGCCATCCCGGCGGGTGAGCAGTTCTTC
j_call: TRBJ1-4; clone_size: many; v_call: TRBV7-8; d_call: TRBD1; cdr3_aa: CASSLGQGEWNEKLFF; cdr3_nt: TGTGCCAGCAGCTTGGGACAGGGTGAATGGAATGAAAAACTGTTTTTT
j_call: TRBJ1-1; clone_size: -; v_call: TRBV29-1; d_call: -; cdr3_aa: CSVRQSMNTEAFF; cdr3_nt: TGCAGCGTAAGACAGTCCATGAACACTGAAGCTTTCTTT
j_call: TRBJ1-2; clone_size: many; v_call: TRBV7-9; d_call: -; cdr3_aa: CASSLADRGYTF; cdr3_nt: TGTGCCAGCAGCTTAGCTGACCGAGGCTACACCTTC
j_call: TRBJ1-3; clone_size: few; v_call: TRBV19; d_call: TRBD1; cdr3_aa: CASSPQKTGPGNTIYF; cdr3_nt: TGTGCCAGTAGCCCACAGAAGACAGGGCCTGGAAACACCATATATTTT
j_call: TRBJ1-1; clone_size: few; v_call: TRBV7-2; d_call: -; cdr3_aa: CASSLIVGTEAFF; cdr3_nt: TGTGCCAGCAGCTTAATTGTGGGGACTGAAGCTTTCTTT
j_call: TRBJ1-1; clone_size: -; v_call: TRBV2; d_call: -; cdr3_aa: CASSERGLAVEAFF; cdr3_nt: TGTGCCAGCAGTGAGAGGGGTTTGGCCGTTGAAGCTTTCTTT
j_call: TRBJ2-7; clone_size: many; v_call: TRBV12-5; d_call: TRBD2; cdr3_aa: CASGLVPRWETSGRYRVREQYF; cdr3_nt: TGTGCTAGTGGTTTGGTACCTCGCTGGGAGACTAGCGGGAGGTATCGGGTTCGCGAGCAGTACTTC
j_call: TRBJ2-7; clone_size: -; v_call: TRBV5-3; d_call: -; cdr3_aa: CASSEGNQGSYEQYF; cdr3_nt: TGTGCCAGCAGTGAAGGAAATCAAGGTTCCTACGAGCAGTACTTC
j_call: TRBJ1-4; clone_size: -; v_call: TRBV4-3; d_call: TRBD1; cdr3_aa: CASSQEVLWTGEGKLFF; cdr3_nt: TGCGCCAGCAGCCAAGAAGTCCTTTGGACAGGGGAGGGAAAACTGTTTTTT
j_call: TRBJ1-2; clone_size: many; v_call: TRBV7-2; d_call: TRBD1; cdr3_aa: CASSLILYQGASYTF; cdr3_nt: TGTGCCAGCAGCTTAATCCTTTACCAGGGGGCCAGCTACACCTTC
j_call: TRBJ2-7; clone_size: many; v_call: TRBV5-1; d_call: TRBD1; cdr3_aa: CASSSAGTGGQEQYF; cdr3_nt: TGCGCCAGCAGTTCTGCCGGGACAGGGGGCCAAGAGCAGTACTTC
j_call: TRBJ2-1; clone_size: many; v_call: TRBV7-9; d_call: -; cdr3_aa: CASSLASEQFF; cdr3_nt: TGTGCCAGCAGCTTAGCGAGTGAGCAGTTCTTC
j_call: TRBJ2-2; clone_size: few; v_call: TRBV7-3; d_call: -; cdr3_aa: CASSPWDTITGELFF; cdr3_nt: TGTGCCAGCAGCCCGTGGGACACCATCACCGGGGAGCTGTTTTTT
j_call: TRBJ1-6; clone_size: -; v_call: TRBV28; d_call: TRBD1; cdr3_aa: CASRRGTGGYSPLHF; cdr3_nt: TGTGCCAGCAGACGTGGTACAGGGGGGTACTCACCCCTCCACTTT
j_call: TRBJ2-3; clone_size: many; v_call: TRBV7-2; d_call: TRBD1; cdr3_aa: CASSSYKFPGQGTDTQYF; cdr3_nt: TGTGCCAGCAGCTCTTACAAGTTTCCGGGACAGGGAACAGATACGCAGTATTTT
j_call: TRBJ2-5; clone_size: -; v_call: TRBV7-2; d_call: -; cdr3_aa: CASSSGSSRETQYF; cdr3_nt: TGTGCCAGCAGCTCAGGGTCCTCGAGAGAGACCCAGTACTTC
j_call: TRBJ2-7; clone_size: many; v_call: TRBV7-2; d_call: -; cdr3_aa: CASSLTSSEQYF; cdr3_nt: TGTGCCAGCAGCTTAACGTCTAGCGAGCAGTACTTC
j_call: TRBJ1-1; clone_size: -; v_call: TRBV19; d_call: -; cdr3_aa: CASSNPPTRQKNTEAFF; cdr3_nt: TGTGCCAGTAGTAATCCCCCGACGAGACAGAAGAACACTGAAGCTTTCTTT